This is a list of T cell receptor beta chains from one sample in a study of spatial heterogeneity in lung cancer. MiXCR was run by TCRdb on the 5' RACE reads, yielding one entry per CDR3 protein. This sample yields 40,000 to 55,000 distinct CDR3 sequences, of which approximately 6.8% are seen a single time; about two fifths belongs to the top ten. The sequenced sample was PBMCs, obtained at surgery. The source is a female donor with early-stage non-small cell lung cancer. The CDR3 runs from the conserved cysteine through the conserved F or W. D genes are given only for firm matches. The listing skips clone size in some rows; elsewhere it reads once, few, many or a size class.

TGTGCCAGCAGCCAAGATCTTAGGGGGCTTGGAGTATACGAGCAGTACTTC,CASSQDLRGLGVYEQYF,TRBJ2-7,TRBV3-1,TRBD1,many
TGTGCCAGCAGCTTGGGGCTTGACCAGCCCCAGCATTTT,CASSLGLDQPQHF,TRBJ1-5,TRBV7-6,NA,many
TGTGCCATCAGTGACCGAGCCGGAACGGCACATGAGCAGTTCTTC,CAISDRAGTAHEQFF,TRBJ2-1,TRBV10-3,NA,NA
TGTGCCAGCAGCTTATCTCCCCAAGGCTACGAGCAGTACTTC,CASSLSPQGYEQYF,TRBJ2-7,TRBV7-2,NA,few
TGTGCCAGCAGCCTCCATGGTCAGCCCCAGCATTTT,CASSLHGQPQHF,TRBJ1-5,TRBV3-1,NA,NA
TGTGCCAGCAGCCAAAGGTCGGCAGGACCCCTCTATGGCTACACCTTC,CASSQRSAGPLYGYTF,TRBJ1-2,TRBV3-1,NA,NA
TGCAGTGCTAGCAGCAGGGGGAGAGATGATCAGCCCCAGCATTTT,CSASSRGRDDQPQHF,TRBJ1-5,TRBV20-1,TRBD1,many
TGTGCCAGCAGCTACCTAAGCGGGGGGGCAAAGTGGCAGTACTTC,CASSYLSGGAKWQYF,TRBJ2-7,TRBV28,TRBD2,many
TGTGCACACCTCGGACTCCCTAACTATGGCTACACCTTC,CAHLGLPNYGYTF,TRBJ1-2,TRBV6-5,NA,NA
TGTGCCAGCAGTTATGGTAGGGGTGGCTACACCTTC,CASSYGRGGYTF,TRBJ1-2,TRBV6-5,NA,many
TGCAGTGCTAATGACAGGTTCGAACAGCCCCAGCATTTT,CSANDRFEQPQHF,TRBJ1-5,TRBV20-1,NA,many
TGTGCCACCAGCAGAGGGAAATGGGTCACGAGGCCCCCTAACGAGCAGTACTTC,CATSRGKWVTRPPNEQYF,TRBJ2-7,TRBV15,NA,few
TGCAGTGCTAGAGTGGGGGGTCCTTATAATTCACCCCTCCACTTT,CSARVGGPYNSPLHF,TRBJ1-6,TRBV20-1,NA,NA
TGTGCCAGCAGTTCTCACTCGGGACAAGGGGGGGAGCTGTTTTTT,CASSSHSGQGGELFF,TRBJ2-2,TRBV27,NA,many
TGTGCCAGCAGTGTGCAGGGGGACACCGGGGAGCTGTTTTTT,CASSVQGDTGELFF,TRBJ2-2,TRBV6-1,TRBD1,NA
TGTGCCAGCAGTTCGTCTACTAACTATGGCTACACCTTC,CASSSSTNYGYTF,TRBJ1-2,TRBV6-2/TRBV6-3,NA,many
TGTGCCAGCAGCCCAAGACCGTACGAGCAGTACTTC,CASSPRPYEQYF,TRBJ2-7,TRBV13,NA,NA
TGTGCCAGCAAGACTACCTACAATGAGCAGTTCTTC,CASKTTYNEQFF,TRBJ2-1,TRBV7-8,NA,NA